The clone carrying this TCR beta chain was detected once. This entry belongs to a study of T cells in Graves' hyperthyroidism and ophthalmopathy. RNA transcripts were the template for amplifying TCR beta CDR3 regions. Researchers ran a first-round RT-PCR on the TCR CDR3 using the HTBI primer set. TCRdb itself ran the multiplex PCR reads through MiXCR, one entry per CDR3 protein. The sample shows 270,000 or so distinct CDR3 sequences, 20% to 25% of them seen only once. The CDR3 is 18 amino acids. J was trimmed by 7 bases and V by 0 bases; bases with no gene match: 12. The germline V gene has CDR1 LNHNV and CDR2 YYDKDF (reference sequence).

The chain couples TRBV15 to TRBJ2-7, with 13 nucleotides matching TRBD2. Material for sequencing was blood. The clonotype was recovered from a man aged 40-49 years with Graves' hyperthyroidism that later progressed to Graves' ophthalmopathy. The chain's CDR3 is CATSRDQGGTSGMGEQYF. In DNA form, the CDR3 reads TGTGCCACCAGCAGAGACCAGGGCGGGACTAGCGGGATGGGTGAGCAGTACTTC. Variable domain in full (rest from reference TRBV15 and TRBJ2-7): DAMVIQNPRYQVTQFGKPVTLSCSQTLNHNVMYWYQQKSSQAPKLLFHYYDKDFNNEADTPDNFQSRRPNTSFCFLDIRSPGLGDTAMYLCATSRDQGGTSGMGEQYFGPGTRLTVT.